The clone carrying this T cell receptor (beta chain) was seen ten or more times. The antigen remains undetermined. In germline, CDR1 is DFQATT, CDR2 SNEGSKA (reference sequence). J was trimmed by 1 base and V by 6 bases; bases with no gene match: 9. The CDR3 runs to 15 residues. These data come from a study of CD8 T cells in ankylosing spondylitis. General study points: Disease-linked clones were found to be CD8+ and relatively rare in peripheral blood. What appeared characteristic of ankylosing spondylitis blood was a TCR beta motif of under 10 highly homologous variants.

Using its own MiXCR run on the 5' RACE reads, TCRdb lists one record per CDR3 protein. Of around 770,000 distinct CDR3 sequences in the sample, around 11% are singletons; the top ten hold around 0.51%. The specimen sequenced was blood, either unsorted or a sorted T cell fraction (not recorded which). The origin of this receptor is a male donor with ankylosing spondylitis. The rearrangement joins TRBV20-1 to TRBJ1-1; TRBD1 aligns across 9 bases. CDR3 residues: CSARQGGNWNTEAFF. Here the CDR3 DNA reads TGCAGTGCGAGACAGGGGGGGAATTGGAACACTGAAGCTTTCTTT.